The rows below give T cell receptor beta chains drawn from one sample of a study of early T cells in non-severe SARS-CoV-2 infection. TCRdb called the 5' RACE reads again in MiXCR, with one record for every CDR3 protein. The sample lists about 48,000 distinct CDR3 sequences; under 15% were seen once. The sample consisted of whole blood. Receptors originate from an adult who was a healthcare worker with PCR-confirmed SARS-CoV-2 infection or an uninfected control (not recorded which). Both conserved end residues are part of each CDR3. The D gene is left open where the match is weak. Part of the rows lack a size; the others show once, few, many or a class for expanded clones.

V	size	D	J	DNA	CDR3
TRBV28	.	.	TRBJ1-1	TGTGCCAGCACCCGAGGGGACATGAACACTGAAGCTTTCTTT	CASTRGDMNTEAFF
TRBV29-1	few	.	TRBJ2-7	TGCAGCGTAGCAGACAGGGAGGGCTACGAGCAGTACTTC	CSVADREGYEQYF
TRBV28	many	.	TRBJ1-1	TGTGTCACCGCGGGGATAACAAACACTGAAGCTTTCTTT	CVTAGITNTEAFF
TRBV28	few	TRBD1	TRBJ1-1	TGTGCCAGCAGTCGACAGGGGGCCCTGGTTGAAGCTTTCTTT	CASSRQGALVEAFF
TRBV19	many	TRBD1	TRBJ1-5	TGTGCCAGTATCCGACAGGGGTCTTGGCAGCCCCAGCATTTT	CASIRQGSWQPQHF
TRBV30	many	.	TRBJ2-1	TGTGCCTGGAGTGTTAGTGTAGCGAGTGAGCAGTTCTTC	CAWSVSVASEQFF
TRBV7-9	many	TRBD1	TRBJ1-1	TGTGCCAGCAGCTCCCAGGGGGACGGGCCAAACACTGAAGCTTTCTTT	CASSSQGDGPNTEAFF
TRBV28	few	.	TRBJ2-7	TGTGCCAGCAGTCCCCAAATCTACGAGCAGTACTTC	CASSPQIYEQYF
TRBV5-1	many	.	TRBJ2-3	TGCGCCAGCAGTAGTCCGTTACGCACAGATACGCAGTATTTT	CASSSPLRTDTQYF
TRBV7-8	few	.	TRBJ2-7	TGTGCCAGCAGCTCTCTGGCCACTTACGAGCAGTACTTC	CASSSLATYEQYF
TRBV9	.	.	TRBJ1-1	TGTGCCAGCAGAGGTAGGGGGAAGAACACTGAAGCTTTCTTT	CASRGRGKNTEAFF
TRBV12-3/TRBV12-4	many	TRBD1	TRBJ2-3	TGTGCCAGCAGTTTTCTTCCGGGACAGGGGGCGACTTGGCCCACAGATACGCAGTATTTT	CASSFLPGQGATWPTDTQYF
TRBV12-3/TRBV12-4	.	.	TRBJ1-2	TGTGCCAGCAGTGACGGCCCTGGCTACACCTTC	CASSDGPGYTF
TRBV20-1	many	TRBD1	TRBJ2-1	TGCAGTGCTTTTCAAAACCCGACAGGGGCGGGTGAGCAGTTCTTC	CSAFQNPTGAGEQFF
TRBV18	.	.	TRBJ1-4	TGTGCCAGCTCACCCCGTGGTGTGGGGGGGTCAACTAATGAAAAACTGTTTTTT	CASSPRGVGGSTNEKLFF
TRBV20-1	many	.	TRBJ1-1	TGCAGTGCTAGAAAGCGGGCTGTTGAAGCTTTCTTT	CSARKRAVEAFF
TRBV7-8	many	.	TRBJ1-6	TGTGCCAGCAGCTTTGGGGGCGCGGAGTCACCCCTCCACTTT	CASSFGGAESPLHF
TRBV5-1	many	.	TRBJ2-1	TGCGCCAGCAGCTTGGCCAGAGGGGATGAGCAGTTCTTC	CASSLARGDEQFF
TRBV28	few	TRBD2	TRBJ2-1	TGTGCCAGCAGTTCCCCCAGCGGGAGGGGACATGAGCAGTTCTTC	CASSSPSGRGHEQFF
TRBV3-1	.	.	TRBJ2-1	TGTGCCAGCAGCCAACGCACAGGGTATTCCTACAATGAGCAGTTCTTC	CASSQRTGYSYNEQFF
TRBV12-3/TRBV12-4	.	.	TRBJ2-1	TGTGCCAGCAGTCGAGGGGTGGATGAGCAGTTCTTC	CASSRGVDEQFF
TRBV5-1	.	.	TRBJ1-4	TGCGCCAGCAGCTTGGAACGGGTGACTAATGAAAAACTGTTTTTT	CASSLERVTNEKLFF
TRBV6-5	many	TRBD1	TRBJ1-6	TGTGCCAGCAGTTACAGGGACAGGGGTCATTCACCCCTCCACTTT	CASSYRDRGHSPLHF
TRBV5-1	.	.	TRBJ1-2	TGCGCCACCCCTCGACAGCAAGCTAACTATGGCTACACCTTC	CATPRQQANYGYTF
TRBV12-3/TRBV12-4	many	.	TRBJ1-1	TGTGCCAGCAGTTTGGGGGGGGCAGCCGCTGAAGCTTTCTTT	CASSLGGAAAEAFF
TRBV5-1	many	.	TRBJ2-3	TGCGCCAGCAGCTTGTCCTTCACAGATACGCAGTATTTT	CASSLSFTDTQYF
TRBV20-1	many	.	TRBJ1-2	TGCAGTGCTAGGAACCAGAACTATGGCTACACCTTC	CSARNQNYGYTF
TRBV12-3/TRBV12-4	many	.	TRBJ2-7	TGTGCCAGCAGTTTAGCCTGGCAGGGGGGGACCATCGAGCAGTACTTC	CASSLAWQGGTIEQYF
TRBV28	many	.	TRBJ1-6	TGTGCCAGCATAGCAGGCGGCAGGGCGTTAATTTCACCCCTCCACTTT	CASIAGGRALISPLHF
TRBV28	few	.	TRBJ2-7	TGTGCCAGCAGTTCCGGGGGACACGAGCAGTACTTC	CASSSGGHEQYF
TRBV3-1	many	TRBD1	TRBJ2-1	TGTGCCAGCAGCCAAGATTTGGGACAGGGCTACAATGAGCAGTTCTTC	CASSQDLGQGYNEQFF
TRBV30	.	TRBD2	TRBJ2-3	TGTGCCTGGAGTGAGGGACTAGCGGATGCAGATACGCAGTATTTT	CAWSEGLADADTQYF
TRBV28	.	TRBD1	TRBJ2-3	TGTGCCAGCAGCAAAGGGGGCAGTCACACAGATACGCAGTATTTT	CASSKGGSHTDTQYF
TRBV21-1	many	.	TRBJ2-2	TGTGCCAGCAGCAGACAGGGGGAAACTGGCGGGGAGCTGTTTTTT	CASSRQGETGGELFF
TRBV30	many	.	TRBJ1-1	TGTGCCTGGAACCTCGGACAAGTGAACACTGAAGCTTTCTTT	CAWNLGQVNTEAFF